Each of the 31 T cell receptor beta chains below was sequenced from the same sample in a study of T cells in tuberculosis. Sorting used thawed, overnight-rested PBMC stained with anti-CD3, a viability dye and GMM-loaded CD1B tetramer. CD1B tetramers were loaded with Rhodococcus equi-derived C32 glucose monomycolate. TCRdb's table, derived via immunoSEQ multiplex PCR, lists solely in-frame clones and lacks some. Of about 58,000 clones detected, over 75% appear once; the ten largest clones hold roughly 22%. The sequenced sample consisted of CD1b-GMM tetramer-negative cells sorted from PBMCs. The source of these receptors is an adult woman with latent tuberculosis.

The rearrangement links TRBV9 to TRBJ2-3; 13 nucleotides line up with TRBD2. Germline loops: CDR1 SGDLS, CDR2 YYNGEE. The V and J ends lost 0 bases and 1 base, in that order; junction bases with no gene match: 5. The CDR3 totals 18 residues. The CDR3 is CASSVGTSGGWGTDTQYF. DNA of the CDR3: TGTGCCAGCAGCGTAGGGACTAGCGGGGGATGGGGCACAGATACGCAGTATTTT.

The chain carries TRBV11-3 and TRBJ1-1; TRBD1 might be the D (5 bases). CDR3 length: 12 residues. Trimming removed 6 bases from V and 4 bases from J, with 9 bases in between. Germline CDR1 reads SGHNT; CDR2 reads YENEEA. CDR3 DNA: TGTGCCAGCAGTTCGACAGTCACTGAAGCTTTCTTT. Translating gives CASSSTVTEAFF.

The chain uses TRBV29-1 and TRBJ2-1; 9 nucleotides agree with TRBD2. The ends lost 5 bases at V and 4 bases at J; junction bases unmatched: 6. Germline lookup yields CDR1 SQVTM and CDR2 ANQGSEA. The CDR3 is made up of 14 amino acids. CDR3 sequence reads: CSVHLAGSYNEQFF. The DNA for the CDR3 is TGCAGCGTTCATCTAGCGGGATCATACAATGAGCAGTTCTTC.

The chain couples TRBV6-5 to TRBJ1-1; D is unresolved. The CDR3 covers 13 residues. From germline, CDR1 is MNHEY and CDR2 SVGAGI. The ends were cut back, 5 bases at V and 1 base at J, with 8 bases in the middle. The DNA for the CDR3 is TGTGCCAGCAGTGTCCGGGGGAACACTGAAGCTTTCTTT. Encoded protein: CASSVRGNTEAFF.

The J gene is TRBJ1-1, the V gene TRBV5-1; possible D gene TRBD1, 6 bases. Germline CDR1 is SGHRS and CDR2 is YFSETQ. The CDR3 runs to 16 residues. With 4 bases removed from V and 1 base from J, the gap between germline ends came to 17 bases. CDR3 loop: CASSPRQAPGNTEAFF. The CDR3 DNA sequence: TGCGCCAGCAGCCCACGACAGGCCCCCGGGAACACTGAAGCTTTCTTT.

The gene calls are TRBV4-1 and TRBJ2-7; no reliable D call. The CDR3 loop spans 14 amino acids. Trimming shortened V by 0 bases and J by 6 bases, and 12 bases separated the two germline ends. From germline, CDR1 is MGHRA and CDR2 YSYEKL. The CDR3 sequence is CASSQDPPSSEQYF. In DNA, the CDR3 is TGCGCCAGCAGCCAAGATCCGCCTAGTAGCGAGCAGTACTTC.

The J gene is TRBJ1-1, the V gene TRBV6-1; 7 bases fit TRBD1. The J segment lost 10 bases and the V segment lost 3 bases, leaving 14 bases of the junction unmatched. The CDR3 has 15 amino acids. Germline assignment: CDR1 MNHNS and CDR2 SASEGT. CDR3 amino acids: CASSDLPGQRLIAFF. CDR3 nucleotide sequence: TGTGCCAGCAGTGACTTACCGGGACAGAGGCTGATAGCTTTCTTT.

This clone was counted only a few times. The chain joins TRBV6-1 to TRBJ1-5; TRBD1 might be the D (6 bases). Germline V gene sequence: CDR1 MNHNS, CDR2 SASEGT. V was clipped by 1 base and J by 5 bases, with 15 bases between them. There are 16 residues in the CDR3. Written as DNA, the CDR3 is TGTGCCAGCAGTGAAGTATCGGGACAAGGTCATCAGCCCCAGCATTTT. Translating gives CASSEVSGQGHQPQHF.

This chain links TRBV4-3 with TRBJ2-3; perhaps TRBD2 as D (7 bases). The CDR3 is made up of 15 amino acids. Trimming stripped 0 bases from V and 5 bases from J, with 12 bases between. The germline V gene encodes CDR1 LGHNA and CDR2 YSLEER. The CDR3 protein is CASSQDAGARDTQYF. In nucleotides, the CDR3 is TGCGCCAGCAGCCAAGATGCGGGGGCAAGAGATACGCAGTATTTT.

The chain employs TRBV18 and TRBJ1-1; D call uncertain. CDR3 length: 11 residues. Germline V lookup: CDR1 KGHSH, CDR2 LQKENI. Trimming removed 6 bases at V and 2 bases at J, with 4 bases between. The CDR3 spells CASSRNTEAFF. The CDR3 coding sequence is TGTGCCAGCTCGAGAAACACTGAAGCTTTCTTT.

The sample holds a few counts of this clone. The DNA for the CDR3 is TGTGCCAGCAGCCCCTCGGGACAGGCGAACACCGGGGAGCTGTTTTTT. It translates to CASSPSGQANTGELFF. The chain joins TRBV7-9 to TRBJ2-2; 8 bases match TRBD1. Per the germline V gene, CDR1 is SEHNR and CDR2 is FQNEAQ (reference sequence). This CDR3 comprises 16 residues. The V gene end was trimmed by 5 bases and the J gene end by 0 bases; junction bases not matched to a gene: 5. The full variable domain, with the rest looked up from reference TRBV7-9 and TRBJ2-2, is DTGVSQNPRHKITKRGQNVTFRCDPISEHNRLYWYRQTLGQGPEFLTYFQNEAQLEKSRLLSDRFSAERPKGSFSTLEIQRTEQGDSAMYLCASSPSGQANTGELFFGEGSRLTVL.

The chain combines TRBV6-6 with TRBJ2-5; D uncertain. The J call may be incorrect, as the DNA end agrees better with TRBJ2-7. The CDR3 extends over 14 amino acids. Germline V lookup: CDR1 MNHNY, CDR2 SVGAGI (reference sequence). This CDR3 reads CASSYSHSSYEQYF. CDR3 sequence (DNA): TGTGCCAGCAGTTACAGTCACTCGAGCTACGAGCAGTACTTC.

The chain couples TRBV6-1 to TRBJ1-5; a possible D gene is TRBD1 (6 bases). Between the trimmed V and J ends, which lost 2 bases and 4 bases, there was a span of 15 bases. The CDR3 contains 16 residues. The germline V gene has CDR1 MNHNS and CDR2 SASEGT. In DNA form, the CDR3 reads TGTGCCAGCAGTGAAAGGGGCCAGGGGTTAAATCAGCCCCAGCATTTT. Translated: CASSERGQGLNQPQHF.

The rearrangement joins TRBV6-1 to TRBJ2-1, with unresolved D. CDR3 length equals 15 residues. Germline V CDR1 and CDR2: MNHNS, SASEGT. V was shortened by 0 bases and J by 0 bases, with 6 bases between the two germline ends. The CDR3: CASSEALSSYNEQFF. The CDR3 DNA follows: TGTGCCAGCAGTGAAGCGTTGAGCTCCTACAATGAGCAGTTCTTC.

The chain couples TRBV9 to TRBJ1-1; TRBD1 might be the D (6 bases). Between the trimmed V and J ends, which lost 0 bases and 0 bases, there was a span of 12 bases. Germline lookup yields CDR1 SGDLS and CDR2 YYNGEE. This CDR3 has 16 amino acids. CDR3 coding DNA: TGTGCCAGCAGCGTAGACGACAGGCCTATGAACACTGAAGCTTTCTTT. Residues: CASSVDDRPMNTEAFF.

This chain links TRBV28 with TRBJ1-4; no definite D call. CDR3 length: 12 amino acids. Germline V lookup: CDR1 MDHEN, CDR2 SYDVKM. With 2 bases removed from V and 6 bases from J, the gap between germline ends came to 4 bases. CDR3 sequence reads: CASSLLYEKLFF. CDR3 sequence (DNA): TGTGCCAGCAGTTTACTTTATGAAAAACTGTTTTTT.

The V and J genes are TRBV6-1 and TRBJ1-4, with 7 bases matching TRBD1. The trim removed 8 bases at V and 8 bases at J, leaving 8 bases unmatched. The germline V gene has CDR1 MNHNS and CDR2 SASEGT. The CDR3 loop spans 13 amino acids. The CDR3: CASGETGREKLFF. The CDR3 DNA reads as TGTGCCAGCGGGGAGACAGGGAGGGAAAAACTGTTTTTT.

The V call is TRBV9, the J call TRBJ2-7, with D possibly TRBD2 on 6 matching bases. From germline, CDR1 is SGDLS and CDR2 YYNGEE. V dropped 1 base and J dropped 3 bases, with 11 bases sitting between them. The CDR3 consists of 14 residues. DNA for the CDR3: TGTGCCAGCAGCGTAACCCCCGGGAGCTACGAGCAGTACTTC. Amino acids: CASSVTPGSYEQYF.

Only one count was recorded for this clone. The chain is built from TRBV7-2 and TRBJ2-5; D is undetermined. Per germline, CDR1 SGHTA and CDR2 FQGNSA. The CDR3 is made up of 13 amino acids. V lost 5 bases and J lost 2, with 9 bases in between. CDR3 nucleotides: TGTGCCAGCAGCCTCGCAGTTCAAGAGACCCAGTACTTC. Its translation: CASSLAVQETQYF.

V and J are TRBV30 and TRBJ2-1, with 10 positions matching TRBD1. Germline values: CDR1 GTSNPN, CDR2 SVGIG (reference sequence). The CDR3 totals 16 residues. Trimming at V came to 3 bases and at J to 4 bases, leaving 9 bases not matched to a gene. The CDR3 coding sequence is TGTGCCTGGAGCCCCACCGGGACAGGGGTGTACAATGAGCAGTTCTTC. Protein product: CAWSPTGTGVYNEQFF.

The chain couples TRBV30 to TRBJ1-5; possibly TRBD1 for D (5 bases). The V gene's germline CDR1 is GTSNPN and CDR2 SVGIG (reference sequence). The CDR3 totals 14 residues. V gave up 6 bases and J gave up 6 bases, with 18 bases separating them. CDR3 sequence reads: CACSKGPGGQPQHF. As DNA, the CDR3 is TGTGCCTGCTCCAAAGGACCGGGGGGTCAGCCCCAGCATTTT. Drawing the rest from reference TRBV30 and TRBJ1-5, the complete variable domain is SQTIHQWPATLVQPVGSPLSLECTVEGTSNPNLYWYRQAAGRGLQLLFYSVGIGQISSEVPQNLSASRPQDRQFILSSKKLLLSDSGFYLCACSKGPGGQPQHFGDGTRLSIL.

The V call is TRBV6-1, the J call TRBJ2-7, with a possible D match to TRBD1 (5 bases). Per germline, CDR1 MNHNS and CDR2 SASEGT. Trimming took 7 bases from V and 4 from J, leaving 8 bases between them. CDR3 length: 11 amino acids. CDR3 amino acids: CASTQGYEQYF. In DNA, the CDR3 is TGTGCCAGCACCCAGGGTTACGAGCAGTACTTC.

In this sample, this clone turned up once. This chain connects TRBV6-4 to TRBJ2-7, with TRBD2 as a possible D gene (5 bases). Looked up from germline, CDR1 is MRHNA and CDR2 is SNTAGT. CDR3 length equals 13 residues. The CDR3 DNA reads as TGTCCGAAGACCCCTAGCCCATGGTACGAGCAGTACTTC. Amino acid sequence: CPKTPSPWYEQYF.

This clone was observed a handful of times. This chain connects TRBV19 to TRBJ1-2; 10 bases match TRBD1. Trimming cost V 10 bases and J 0 bases; bases outside gene matches: 8. CDR1 LNHDA and CDR2 SQIVND come from the germline V gene (reference sequence). The length of the CDR3 is 15 residues. In DNA, the CDR3 is TGTGCCACCCAGACAGGGGGCGCCCCTAACTATGGCTACACCTTC. This codes for CATQTGGAPNYGYTF.

The V gene is TRBV7-9, the J gene TRBJ2-3, with TRBD2 identical over 9 bases. Germline-derived CDR1 and CDR2 are SEHNR and FQNEAQ (reference sequence). This CDR3 spans 17 amino acids. The trim removed 4 bases at V and 0 bases at J, leaving 8 bases unmatched. The CDR3 DNA reads TGTGCCAGCAGCTCCACAGCGGGGGGCACTAGCACAGATACGCAGTATTTT. This encodes CASSSTAGGTSTDTQYF.

The J gene is TRBJ2-7, the V gene TRBV27; D perhaps matches TRBD1 (6 bases). The CDR3 is 13 amino acids. The V end was cut by 0 bases, the J end by 3 bases, with 6 bases between. Germline V CDR1 and CDR2: MNHEY, SMNVEV (reference sequence). The DNA of the CDR3 is TGTGCCAGCAGTTTATCGGGACACTACGAGCAGTACTTC. It codes for CASSLSGHYEQYF.

The chain joins TRBV7-8 to TRBJ2-2; D gene uncertain. Germline CDR1 and CDR2: SGHVS and FQNEAQ. CDR3 length equals 15 residues. The V end lost 0 bases, the J end lost 2 bases, and 7 bases lay between the germline ends. This chain's CDR3 is CASSLALSNTGELFF. In DNA, the CDR3 is TGTGCCAGCAGCTTAGCCCTCTCTAACACCGGGGAGCTGTTTTTT. The variable domain in full, with the rest retrieved from reference TRBV7-8 and TRBJ2-2, is GAGVSQSPRYKVAKRGQDVALRCDPISGHVSLFWYQQALGQGPEFLTYFQNEAQLDKSGLPSDRFFAERPEGSVSTLKIQRTQQEDSAVYLCASSLALSNTGELFFGEGSRLTVL.

This clone was observed a handful of times. The CDR3 sequence is CASSGGQGADEQYF. The CDR3 nucleotides read TGTGCCAGCAGTGGAGGACAGGGGGCCGACGAGCAGTACTTC. The chain joins TRBV6-1 to TRBJ2-7, with TRBD1 matching 11 bases. After removal of 4 bases from V and 5 bases from J, the junction contained 4 bases not matched to a gene. The CDR3 runs to 14 residues. Germline V gene sequence: CDR1 MNHNS, CDR2 SASEGT.

V is TRBV5-4 and J is TRBJ1-1, with 8 positions matching TRBD1. This CDR3 is 14 amino acids long. Losses at the gene ends were 0 bases for V and 4 bases for J; bases not matched to a gene: 2. Germline values: CDR1 SGHNT, CDR2 YYREEE (reference sequence). DNA of the CDR3: TGTGCCAGCAGCTTGGGGACAGGGAGCACTGAAGCTTTCTTT. Its translation: CASSLGTGSTEAFF.

V gene TRBV5-1 combines with J gene TRBJ2-2; 8 nucleotides match TRBD1. The CDR3 has 15 amino acids. The ends lost 6 bases at V and 0 bases at J; junction bases unmatched: 4. CDR1 is SGHRS, CDR2 YFSETQ, per germline. CDR3 DNA sequence: TGCGCCAGCACCGCGACAGGGGCGAACACCGGGGAGCTGTTTTTT. Translated: CASTATGANTGELFF.

This clone was observed once. The chain carries TRBV6-4 and TRBJ2-2, with TRBD1 matching 9 bases. CDR1 is MRHNA, CDR2 SNTAGT, per germline. Trimming took 6 bases from V and 3 from J; bases not matched to a gene: 11. The CDR3 runs to 17 residues. The CDR3 bases are TGTGCCAGCAGCCCCTCGCAACAGGGGGCGGACACCGGGGAGCTGTTTTTT. It yields the protein CASSPSQQGADTGELFF.